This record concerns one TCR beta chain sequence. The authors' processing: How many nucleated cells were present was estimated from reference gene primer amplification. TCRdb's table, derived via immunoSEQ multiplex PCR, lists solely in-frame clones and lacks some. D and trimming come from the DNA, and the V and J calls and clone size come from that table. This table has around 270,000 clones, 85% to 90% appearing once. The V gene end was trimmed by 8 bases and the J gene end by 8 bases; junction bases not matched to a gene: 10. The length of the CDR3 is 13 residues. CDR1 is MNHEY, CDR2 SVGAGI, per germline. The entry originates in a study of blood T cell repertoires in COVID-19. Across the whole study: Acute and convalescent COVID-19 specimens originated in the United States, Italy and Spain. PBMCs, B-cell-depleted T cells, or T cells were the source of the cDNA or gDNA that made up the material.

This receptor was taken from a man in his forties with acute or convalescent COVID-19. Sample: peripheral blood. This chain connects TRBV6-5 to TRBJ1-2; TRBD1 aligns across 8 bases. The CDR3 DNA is TGTGCCAGCGCCCCGGACAGGGAGCGAGGCTACACCTTC. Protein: CASAPDRERGYTF.